Presented here are 10 T cell receptor beta chains from one specimen sequenced in a study of shared clonotypes between healthy human individuals. Clones were read by immunoSEQ multiplex PCR, and TCRdb kept only the in-frame ones, dropping some. The sample lists fewer than 650,000 clones; over 65% were seen once. Material for sequencing was PBMCs. The source of these receptors is a woman aged 40 to 49 in good health. Some clones in this sample may be carry-over from other donors' samples.

This chain joins TRBV6-1 and TRBJ2-2; D remains unclear. The V end lost 3 bases, the J end lost 3 bases, and 17 bases lay between the germline ends. From germline, CDR1 is MNHNS and CDR2 SASEGT. This CDR3 has 17 amino acids. DNA for the CDR3: TGTGCCAGCAGTGACGCGAGTCGGTTGATAGACACCGGGGAGCTGTTTTTT. Translation: CASSDASRLIDTGELFF.

The V gene is TRBV7-2, the J gene TRBJ2-1, with TRBD1 identical over 11 bases. CDR3 length: 15 amino acids. Germline CDR1 SGHTA, CDR2 FQGNSA. With V trimmed by 5 bases and J by 4 bases, 4 bases remained unmatched. The DNA for the CDR3 is TGTGCCAGCAGCATCGGACAGGGGGCGTACAATGAGCAGTTCTTC. Its protein is CASSIGQGAYNEQFF. Variable domain in full (rest from reference TRBV7-2 and TRBJ2-1): GAGVSQSPSNKVTEKGKDVELRCDPISGHTALYWYRQSLGQGLEFLIYFQGNSAPDKSGLPSDRFSAERTGGSVSTLTIQRTQQEDSAVYLCASSIGQGAYNEQFFGPGTRLTVL.

Worth noting for this clone: The identical CDR3 is also encoded by other nucleotide sequences in the sample. V gene TRBV11-2 combines with J gene TRBJ2-3, with D unclear. The CDR3 is made up of 13 amino acids. The V gene lost 5 bases and the J gene lost 1 base, with 7 bases spanning the gap. Germline V gene data show CDR1 as SGHAT and CDR2 as FQNNGV. The CDR3 coding sequence is TGTGCCAGCAGCCTCCCTGGCACAGATACGCAGTATTTT. Encoded protein: CASSLPGTDTQYF.

The chain uses TRBV7-3 and TRBJ2-5; TRBD2 might be the D (5 bases). The CDR3 sequence is 13 residues long. The ends were cut back, 1 base at V and 5 bases at J, with 8 bases in the middle. Germline V lookup: CDR1 SGHTA, CDR2 FQGTGA. CDR3 protein: CASSLNSGETQYF. In DNA, the CDR3 is TGTGCCAGCAGCTTAAACAGCGGTGAGACCCAGTACTTC.

The gene calls are TRBV7-3 and TRBJ2-3; a possible D gene is TRBD2 (5 bases). CDR1 is SGHTA, CDR2 FQGTGA, per germline. CDR3 size: 14 residues. Trimming took 5 bases from V and 4 from J, leaving 13 bases between them. The CDR3 is CASSPRASPDTQYF. The CDR3 bases are TGTGCCAGCAGCCCCCGGGCTAGCCCAGATACGCAGTATTTT.

This chain connects TRBV9 to TRBJ2-7; possibly TRBD1 for D (5 bases). Germline-derived CDR1 and CDR2 are SGDLS and YYNGEE. V gave up 4 bases and J gave up 7 bases, with 18 bases separating them. The CDR3 extends over 14 amino acids. The CDR3 DNA is TGTGCCAGCAGCTTGGGGCGCGGTTTCGGGGAGCAGTACTTC. Translated, it gives CASSLGRGFGEQYF.

The chain is built from TRBV7-3 and TRBJ1-1, with D possibly being TRBD1 (5 bases). V lost 2 bases and J lost 1, with 20 bases in between. The CDR3 has 18 amino acids. Per germline, CDR1 SGHTA and CDR2 FQGTGA. Written as DNA, the CDR3 is TGTGCCAGCAGCTTAGATGGCTTGGCAGGGACCAAGAACACTGAAGCTTTCTTT. Residues: CASSLDGLAGTKNTEAFF.

J is TRBJ2-3 and V is TRBV7-9, with TRBD1 matching over 8 bases. The ends lost 5 bases at V and 8 bases at J; junction bases unmatched: 12. The CDR3 sequence is 15 residues long. Germline CDR1 SEHNR, CDR2 FQNEAQ (reference sequence). The CDR3 DNA reads TGTGCCAGCAGCCATACCGGACAGGGAAGTGGTACGCAGTATTTT. Its protein is CASSHTGQGSGTQYF. The variable domain in full, with the rest retrieved from reference TRBV7-9 and TRBJ2-3, is DTGVSQNPRHKITKRGQNVTFRCDPISEHNRLYWYRQTLGQGPEFLTYFQNEAQLEKSRLLSDRFSAERPKGSFSTLEIQRTEQGDSAMYLCASSHTGQGSGTQYFGPGTRLTVL.

This clone was counted between two and nine times. The CDR3: CASSSIQGSNTEAFF. In nucleotides, the CDR3 is TGTGCCAGCAGCTCCATCCAGGGGAGCAACACTGAAGCTTTCTTT. This sequence joins TRBV5-5 and TRBJ1-1; D perhaps matches TRBD1 (6 bases). Germline CDR1 SGHKS, CDR2 YYEKEE (reference sequence). V was pared by 3 bases and J by 2 bases, with 14 bases between. The CDR3 is made up of 15 amino acids.

The chain links TRBV7-2 to TRBJ2-1, with D possibly TRBD2 on 6 matching bases. Trimming pared 2 bases from V and 5 bases from J, leaving 13 bases between. The V gene's germline CDR1 is SGHTA and CDR2 FQGNSA. The CDR3 runs to 15 residues. CDR3 sequence: CASSLFGGTNNEQFF. In nucleotides, the CDR3 is TGTGCCAGCAGCTTATTTGGCGGGACGAACAATGAGCAGTTCTTC.